Listed here are 26 T cell receptor beta chains from one sample, sequenced in a study of blood T cells in healthy people across ages. Sample-barcoded 5' priming and a J-beta primer mix drove a second PCR of about 6 to 11 cycles. TCRdb used MiXCR to reprocess the 5' RACE reads, holding one entry per CDR3 protein. Here the sample spans fewer than 2 million distinct CDR3 sequences, about two fifths being singletons. What was sequenced was blood. The receptors here all came from a human donor in good health.

The genes are TRBV4-2 and TRBJ1-3; no firm D call. The germline V and J ends were trimmed by 8 bases and 0 bases, with 14 bases remaining between them. CDR1 and CDR2 (germline): LGHNA, YNFKEQ. The CDR3 consists of 15 residues. CDR3 bases: TGTGCCAGCCGCCCCGTGGGGAGCTCTGGAAACACCATATATTTT. Its protein is CASRPVGSSGNTIYF.

This sequence joins TRBV5-1 and TRBJ2-7; TRBD2 aligns across 10 bases. Germline lookup yields CDR1 SGHRS and CDR2 YFSETQ. The CDR3 totals 18 residues. V was clipped by 2 bases and J by 3 bases; unmatched bases: 14. CDR3 sequence reads: CASSFSAPLAGEYYEQYF. In nucleotides, the CDR3 is TGCGCCAGCAGCTTCTCCGCCCCCCTAGCGGGAGAATACTACGAGCAGTACTTC.

This chain connects TRBV7-3 to TRBJ2-3; D may correspond to TRBD1 or TRBD2 (5 bases each). This CDR3 region has 16 residues. V lost 2 bases to trimming and J lost 2 bases, with 14 bases between them. From germline, CDR1 is SGHTA and CDR2 FQGTGA. CDR3 nucleotides: TGTGCCAGCAGCTTAGATGGGGGTTTCATCACAGATACGCAGTATTTT. Translating it yields CASSLDGGFITDTQYF.

This clonotype showed up just a few times. The chain joins TRBV6-2 or TRBV6-3 to TRBJ2-7, with D unclear. V lost 6 bases to trimming and J lost 3 bases, with 6 bases between them. The germline V gene encodes CDR1 MNHEY and CDR2 SVGEGT. The CDR3 is 11 amino acids. DNA for the CDR3: TGTGCCAGCAGAAGAAACTACGAGCAGTACTTC. Translated, it gives CASRRNYEQYF.

As to this clonotype: The junction shows a germline mismatch at one end, possibly a read error. The chain carries TRBV4-3 and TRBJ2-6; D remains unclear. Germline CDR1 LGHNA, CDR2 YSLEER. The CDR3 covers 17 residues. The CDR3 bases are TGCGCCAGCGGCCAAGAAGACACCAGCTCTGGGGCCAACGTCCTGACTTTC. Protein sequence: CASGQEDTSSGANVLTF.

This chain connects TRBV7-2 to TRBJ2-3; TRBD2 aligns across 10 bases. With 3 bases clipped from V and 2 bases from J, the junction kept 5 bases outside the gene matches. Germline V gene sequence: CDR1 SGHTA, CDR2 FQGNSA. The CDR3 contains 16 residues. The CDR3 is CASSLRAGGITDTQYF. The CDR3 nucleotides read TGTGCCAGCAGCTTGCGAGCGGGGGGGATCACAGATACGCAGTATTTT.

The chain joins TRBV11-2 to TRBJ1-2, with TRBD1 matching 7 bases. This CDR3 has 14 amino acids. V lost 5 bases and J lost 6; bases outside the gene matches: 9. CDR1 and CDR2 from the germline V gene are SGHAT and FQNNGV. CDR3 nucleotide sequence: TGTGCCAGCAGCGCCCGACAGGGCTTAGATGGCTACACCTTC. This encodes CASSARQGLDGYTF.

This clonotype was recorded a few times. The genes are TRBV9 and TRBJ2-3, with TRBD2 identical over 8 bases. The CDR3 sequence is 16 residues long. Per the germline V gene, CDR1 is SGDLS and CDR2 is YYNGEE. V gave up 0 bases and J gave up 4 bases; unmatched junction bases: 7. The DNA for the CDR3 is TGTGCCAGCAGCGTAGCCGGGGGGGCAATCGCAGATACGCAGTATTTT. The encoded protein is CASSVAGGAIADTQYF.

The chain employs TRBV28 and TRBJ2-4; TRBD1 might be the D (5 bases). The CDR3 has 15 amino acids. Trimming stripped 5 bases from V and 13 bases from J, with 24 bases between. The germline V gene encodes CDR1 MDHEN and CDR2 SYDVKM. DNA of the CDR3: TGTGCCAGCAGTAACAACGAAGAAGGGGCCTATGAGCAGTACTTC. This sequence encodes CASSNNEEGAYEQYF.

This rearrangement joins TRBV7-2 to TRBJ1-4; no reliable D call. The V end was cut by 2 bases, the J end by 6 bases, with 13 bases between. CDR1 is SGHTA, CDR2 FQGNSA, per germline. The CDR3 length is 15 residues. CDR3 nucleotides: TGTGCCAGCAGCTTAATTGGCAGTCTCTATGAAAAACTGTTTTTT. Translation: CASSLIGSLYEKLFF.

This chain links TRBV18 with TRBJ2-3, with 9 nucleotides matching TRBD1. The CDR3 sequence is 17 residues long. The V gene end was trimmed by 1 base and the J gene end by 9 bases; junction bases not matched to a gene: 14. Germline V gene sequence: CDR1 KGHSH, CDR2 LQKENI. DNA of the CDR3: TGTGCCAGCTCACCACGAATTGGTGGGACAGGGCTTGGGACGCAGTATTTT. It specifies CASSPRIGGTGLGTQYF.

The rearrangement uses TRBV12-3 or TRBV12-4 and TRBJ2-1; D is perhaps TRBD1 or TRBD2 (6 bases each). The CDR3 has 16 amino acids. Trimming removed 5 bases from V and 2 bases from J, with 16 bases in between. The CDR3 DNA reads as TGTGCCAGCAGTCCCTCCTTAGGGGGGCCCTACAATGAGCAGTTCTTC. Its translation: CASSPSLGGPYNEQFF.

V usage is TRBV20-1 and J usage is TRBJ1-1; perhaps TRBD1 as D (5 bases). Germline loops: CDR1 DFQATT, CDR2 SNEGSKA (reference sequence). Trimming pared 5 bases from V and 8 bases from J, leaving 24 bases between. CDR3 length equals 15 residues. The CDR3, as DNA: TGCAGTGCTCCCTCTTCTTTCCGGGGGTCCACGGAAGCTTTCTTT. This sequence encodes CSAPSSFRGSTEAFF.

The chain uses TRBV29-1 and TRBJ2-2; D perhaps matches TRBD2 (6 bases). The CDR3 spans 19 residues. Trimming cost V 4 bases and J 2 bases, with 26 bases left between them. Germline assignment: CDR1 SQVTM and CDR2 ANQGSEA. For the CDR3, the DNA is TGCAGCGTTGGGGGACCTTGGGGGGTTTACCCCACTAACACCGGGGAGCTGTTTTTT. As protein: CSVGGPWGVYPTNTGELFF.

This clonotype has more than one count but fewer than ten. This chain links TRBV20-1 with TRBJ2-7; 7 nucleotides align to TRBD1. With V trimmed by 5 bases and J by 4 bases, 8 bases remained unmatched. Germline V CDR1 and CDR2: DFQATT, SNEGSKA (reference sequence). CDR3 size: 13 residues. CDR3 residues: CSAGKTGRYEQYF. The CDR3, as DNA: TGCAGTGCTGGGAAGACAGGGCGGTACGAGCAGTACTTC.

This clonotype has just a few counts. The germline gene is not matched at one end of the junction; a read error may be the cause. This CDR3 is CASSQGLAAGETQYF. In DNA form, the CDR3 reads TGTGCTAGCAGTCAGGGACTAGCGGCCGGGGAGACCCAGTACTTC. V gene TRBV7-7 combines with J gene TRBJ2-5, with 11 nucleotides matching TRBD2. CDR1 is SSHAT and CDR2 is FNYEAQ in the germline V gene (reference sequence). CDR3 length: 15 residues.

The chain employs TRBV29-1 and TRBJ2-3; D call uncertain. The V end lost 3 bases, the J end lost 0 bases, and 4 bases lay between the germline ends. The CDR3 has 12 amino acids. Germline V gene lookup returns CDR1 SQVTM and CDR2 ANQGSEA. CDR3 nucleotides: TGCAGCGTTGACGGGAGCACAGATACGCAGTATTTT. This encodes CSVDGSTDTQYF.

The chain uses TRBV20-1 and TRBJ2-4, with D possibly matching TRBD1 (6 bases). Germline V gives CDR1 DFQATT, CDR2 SNEGSKA (reference sequence). V gave up 0 bases and J gave up 8 bases, with 14 bases separating them. This CDR3 spans 14 amino acids. In DNA, the CDR3 is TGCAGTGCTAGAGACCACGGGACAAGGTACATTCAGTACTTC. It is translated as CSARDHGTRYIQYF.

This sequence joins TRBV27 and TRBJ2-3, with 7 bases aligning to TRBD2. The trim removed 9 bases at V and 0 bases at J, leaving 12 bases unmatched. CDR1 and CDR2 (germline): MNHEY, SMNVEV (reference sequence). CDR3 length: 16 amino acids. The CDR3 spells CASSPSVGGSTDTQYF. Here the CDR3 DNA reads TGTGCCAGTAGTCCCTCCGTGGGGGGGAGCACAGATACGCAGTATTTT.

The J gene is TRBJ2-1, the V gene TRBV10-2; TRBD1 might be the D (5 bases). Trimming shortened V by 7 bases and J by 3 bases, and 13 bases separated the two germline ends. This CDR3 region has 14 residues. The germline V gene has CDR1 WSHSY and CDR2 SAAADI. The CDR3 reads CASTDTKNYNEQFF. For the CDR3, the DNA is TGCGCCAGCACGGACACAAAAAACTACAATGAGCAGTTCTTC.

The chain recombines TRBV7-2 with TRBJ2-1, with D tentatively TRBD2 (6 bases). V was pared by 5 bases and J by 10 bases, with 18 bases between. The CDR3 contains 14 residues. Germline CDR1 is SGHTA and CDR2 is FQGNSA. The CDR3 nucleotides are TGTGCCAGCAGCGAACCAGGGACTCCAGGGGAGCAGTTCTTC. Its translation is CASSEPGTPGEQFF.

The genes are TRBV29-1 and TRBJ2-3, with D unresolved. The ends were cut back, 6 bases at V and 4 bases at J, with 14 bases in the middle. There are 13 residues in the CDR3. Germline values: CDR1 SQVTM, CDR2 ANQGSEA. In DNA form, the CDR3 reads TGCAGCGTCGGCGCTGCAGCTTCAGATACGCAGTATTTT. Translation gives CSVGAAASDTQYF.

This chain connects TRBV2 to TRBJ1-2, with a tentative D call TRBD1 (6 bases). The CDR3 covers 14 residues. Trimming took off 1 base at V and 4 bases at J, with 10 bases between the two ends. Germline assignment: CDR1 SNHLY and CDR2 FYNNEI. As DNA, the CDR3 is TGTGCCAGCAGTGAAGACAGGGTATTCTATGGCTACACCTTC. Amino acid sequence: CASSEDRVFYGYTF.

This clonotype was counted once. V gene TRBV12-3 or TRBV12-4 combines with J gene TRBJ1-3; the D gene is possibly TRBD1 (5 bases). CDR3 length: 12 amino acids. Trimming removed 7 bases from V and 2 bases from J, with 6 bases in between. The CDR3 sequence: CASTRAGNTIYF. The DNA of the CDR3 is TGTGCCAGCACCAGGGCTGGAAACACCATATATTTT.

This clonotype has just a few counts. The V and J genes are TRBV7-3 and TRBJ2-3; weak D call: TRBD2 (5 bases). The CDR3 contains 13 residues. Trimming stripped 5 bases from V and 6 bases from J, with 12 bases between. Germline lookup yields CDR1 SGHTA and CDR2 FQGTGA. CDR3 protein: CASSPWTGDTQYF. The CDR3 region has the DNA TGTGCCAGCAGCCCCTGGACTGGGGATACGCAGTATTTT.

This clonotype occurred a few times. The rearrangement joins TRBV29-1 to TRBJ2-1; TRBD2 is a possible D gene (7 bases). V was pared by 6 bases and J by 9 bases, with 18 bases between. CDR1 is SQVTM and CDR2 is ANQGSEA in the germline V gene. The CDR3 is 13 residues long. In nucleotides, the CDR3 is TGCAGCGTCCTCCATAGGGGGGGCGGTGAGCAGTTCTTC. Translating it yields CSVLHRGGGEQFF.